Shown below are 2 T cell receptor beta chains from a single sample sequenced in a study of blood T cells in healthy people across ages (dated by TCRdb to between 2014 and 2017). The library was generated by 5' RACE. The sequencer was an Illumina HiSeq 2500. The second PCR ran for about 7 to 11 cycles and used a J-beta primer mix along with a sample-barcoded 5' primer. TCRdb handled the public reads itself, with Q25 trimming in fastp and clone calling in MiXCR, and kept productive beta chains. Here each entry gathers all rows of one CDR3 protein and keeps the most common genes and DNA. The sample table contains about 970,000 distinct CDR3 sequences; only one count was recorded for just over 50% of them. The top ten clones comprise 20% to 25% of the sample. The sample was blood. These receptors were taken from a woman aged 55-69 years in good health.

This clonotype was detected a few times. The rearrangement uses TRBV27 and TRBJ2-5; no clear D. The CDR3 runs to 16 residues. Germline V lookup: CDR1 MNHEY, CDR2 SMNVEV (reference sequence). Trimming took off 3 bases at V and 7 bases at J, with 21 bases between the two ends. DNA of the CDR3: TGTGCCAGCAGTTTCCGCCGGTACAGAAGAGCAGGGACCCAGTACTTC. This sequence encodes CASSFRRYRRAGTQYF.

This clonotype was found a few times. This chain connects TRBV20-1 to TRBJ2-7, with a possible D match to TRBD1 (7 bases). The CDR3 sequence is 12 residues long. CDR1 and CDR2 (germline): DFQATT, SNEGSKA (reference sequence). CDR3 sequence: CRAGQSIDEQYF. For the CDR3, the DNA is TGCAGGGCGGGACAGTCCATAGACGAGCAGTACTTC.